One sample yielded the 2 T cell receptor beta chains listed below, sequenced in a study of beta chain features in type 1 diabetes (dated by TCRdb to 2016 to 2019). Points the paper makes about the study in general: In all four CD4+ subsets, TCRB CDR3 length was moderately but significantly shorter in type 1 diabetes patients.

No cognate antigen is known for these TCRs. The library came from the immunoSEQ multiplex PCR assay. The entire amount of isolated RNA was reverse transcribed using the High Capacity cDNA Reverse Transcription Kit, so the sequenced TCRB transcripts were expressed ones. TCRdb mirrors the immuneACCESS table, restricted to in-frame sequences. Some clones are absent from its copies; in checked studies, under half trace to an unresolved V gene, and the reason for the others is unknown. This sample is represented by about 160,000 clones; more than 60% of them were singletons. Roughly 0.089% of the sample rests with the top ten. Sequencing was carried out using naive CD4+ T cells from blood. The cell subset or site label for this specimen denotes: true naive CD4+ T cells. These receptors all stem from a man aged 25 to 40 with type 1 diabetes.

V is TRBV30 and J is TRBJ1-6; D not resolved. The CDR3 extends over 11 amino acids. Germline V gives CDR1 GTSNPN, CDR2 SVGIG (reference sequence). V lost 3 bases to trimming and J lost 8 bases, with 5 bases between them. CDR3 region: CAWSPDSPLHF. The CDR3 region has the DNA TGTGCCTGGAGCCCAGATTCACCCCTCCACTTT.

This clone was observed a few times. This chain connects TRBV29-1 to TRBJ1-2, with D uncertain. Germline assignment: CDR1 SQVTM and CDR2 ANQGSEA. V lost 2 bases and J lost 6, with 13 bases in between. There are 13 residues in the CDR3. DNA for the CDR3: TGCAGCGTTGAAAAAGAGCGGTTGCATGGCTACACCTTC. Translated, it gives CSVEKERLHGYTF.